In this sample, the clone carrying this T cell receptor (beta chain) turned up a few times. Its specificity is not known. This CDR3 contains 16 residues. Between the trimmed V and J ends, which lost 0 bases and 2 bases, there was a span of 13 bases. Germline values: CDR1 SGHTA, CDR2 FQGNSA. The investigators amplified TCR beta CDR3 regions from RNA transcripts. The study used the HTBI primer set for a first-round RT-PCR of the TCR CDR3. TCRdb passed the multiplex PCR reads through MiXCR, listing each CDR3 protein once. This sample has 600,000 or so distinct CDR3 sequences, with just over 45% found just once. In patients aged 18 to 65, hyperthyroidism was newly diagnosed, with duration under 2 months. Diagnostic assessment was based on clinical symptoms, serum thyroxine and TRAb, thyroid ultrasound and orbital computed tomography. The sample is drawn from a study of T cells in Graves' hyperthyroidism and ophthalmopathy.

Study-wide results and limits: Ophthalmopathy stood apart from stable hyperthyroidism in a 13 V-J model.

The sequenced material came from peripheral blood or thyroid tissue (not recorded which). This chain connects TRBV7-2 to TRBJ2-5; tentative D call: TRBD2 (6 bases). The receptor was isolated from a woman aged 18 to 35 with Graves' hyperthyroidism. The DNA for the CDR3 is TGTGCCAGCAGCTTAGCCGGTAGCGGAGGACAAGAGACCCAGTACTTC. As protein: CASSLAGSGGQETQYF.